This T cell receptor (beta chain) was captured by sequencing in a study of shared clonotypes between healthy human individuals. CDR1 and CDR2 from the germline V gene are MNHEY and SMNVEV (reference sequence). This CDR3 spans 14 amino acids. Trimming removed 5 bases at V and 3 bases at J, with 11 bases between. Study outcomes and limitations: Limited genetic and exposure-history diversity came from having few donors.

About 90 million PBMCs per unsorted sample were used for genomic DNA. Template amounts of 250 to 350 ng DNA, around 33,000 T cell genomes, were employed in unsorted PBMC replicate PCRs. Measured with immunoSEQ multiplex PCR; TCRdb has only the in-frame clones, and not every one. This sample has about 450,000 clones, with around 79% found just once. With respect to this clone: The antigen is unknown.

Specimen: PBMCs. V gene TRBV27 combines with J gene TRBJ1-5; perhaps TRBD1 as D (6 bases). The receptor was isolated from a woman aged 40 to 50 in good health. Some clones in this sample may be carry-over from other donors' samples. In DNA, the CDR3 is TGTGCCAGCAGTCTCAGGGACAACAATCAGCCCCAGCATTTT. It encodes CASSLRDNNQPQHF.